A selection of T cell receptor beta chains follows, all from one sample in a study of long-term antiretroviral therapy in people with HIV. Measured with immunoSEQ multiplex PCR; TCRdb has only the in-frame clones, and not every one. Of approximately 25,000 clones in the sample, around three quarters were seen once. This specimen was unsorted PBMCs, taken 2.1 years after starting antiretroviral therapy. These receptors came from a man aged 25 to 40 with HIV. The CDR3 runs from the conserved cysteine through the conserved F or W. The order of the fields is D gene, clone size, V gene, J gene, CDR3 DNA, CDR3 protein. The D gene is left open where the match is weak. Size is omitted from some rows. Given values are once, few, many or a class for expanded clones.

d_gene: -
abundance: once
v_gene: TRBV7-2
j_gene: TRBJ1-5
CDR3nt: TGTGCCAGCAGCCGCTCAGGTGGAAATCAGCCCCAGCATTTT
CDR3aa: CASSRSGGNQPQHF

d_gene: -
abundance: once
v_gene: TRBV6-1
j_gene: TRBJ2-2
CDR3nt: TGTGCCAGCAGTTCAGACAGGTGGAGGACCGGGGAGCTGTTTTTT
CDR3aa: CASSSDRWRTGELFF

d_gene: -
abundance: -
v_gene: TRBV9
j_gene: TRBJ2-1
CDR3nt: TGTGCCAGCAGCGTAGGGGGCTCCGACCTTTACAATGAGCAGTTCTTC
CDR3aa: CASSVGGSDLYNEQFF

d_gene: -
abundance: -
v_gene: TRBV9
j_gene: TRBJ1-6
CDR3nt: TGTGCCAGCAGCGTATTAGATAATTCACCCCTCCACTTT
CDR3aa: CASSVLDNSPLHF

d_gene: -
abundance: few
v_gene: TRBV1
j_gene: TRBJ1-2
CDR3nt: TGCACCAGCAGCCTCTTTAGTTTCGGGGAAGGTCACTATGGCTACACCTTC
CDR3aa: CTSSLFSFGEGHYGYTF

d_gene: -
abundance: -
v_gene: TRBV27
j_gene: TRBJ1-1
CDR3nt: TGTGCCAGCAGTTCCTCAGGGACCCCTGAAGCTTTCTTT
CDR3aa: CASSSSGTPEAFF

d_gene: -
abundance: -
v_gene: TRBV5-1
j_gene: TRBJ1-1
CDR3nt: TGCGCCAGCAGCCTGCCAGGGTTGAACACTGAAGCTTTCTTT
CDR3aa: CASSLPGLNTEAFF

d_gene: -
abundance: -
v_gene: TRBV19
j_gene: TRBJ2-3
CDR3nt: TGTGCCAGTAGGTTGGCGGGAACAGATACGCAGTATTTT
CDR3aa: CASRLAGTDTQYF

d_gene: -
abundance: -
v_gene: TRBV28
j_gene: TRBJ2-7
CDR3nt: TGTGCCAGCAGTCCCCCCGACAGGCCCTACGAGCAGTACTTC
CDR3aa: CASSPPDRPYEQYF

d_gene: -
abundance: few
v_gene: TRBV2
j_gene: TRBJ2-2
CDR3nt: TGTGCCAGCAGCGTAGCACTGAACACCGGGGAGCTGTTTTTT
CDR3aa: CASSVALNTGELFF

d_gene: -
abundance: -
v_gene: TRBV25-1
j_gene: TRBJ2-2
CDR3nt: TGTGCCAGCAGTGATATTGTAGGAAAGGCCGGGGAGCTGTTTTTT
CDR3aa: CASSDIVGKAGELFF

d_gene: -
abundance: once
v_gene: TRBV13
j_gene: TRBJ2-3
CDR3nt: TGTGCCAGCAGCTTAGATGCAAGCACAGATACGCAGTATTTT
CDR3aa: CASSLDASTDTQYF

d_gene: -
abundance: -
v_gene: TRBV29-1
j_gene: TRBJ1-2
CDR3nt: TGCAGCGTTGAGAGGGAGAATAACTATGGCTACACCTTC
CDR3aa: CSVERENNYGYTF

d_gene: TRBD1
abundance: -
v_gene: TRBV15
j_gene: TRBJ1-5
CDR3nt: TGTGCCACCAGCGACCGACAGGGGGCAAGTCAGCCCCAGCATTTT
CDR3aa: CATSDRQGASQPQHF

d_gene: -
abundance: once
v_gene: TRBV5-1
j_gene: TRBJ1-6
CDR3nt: TGCGCCAGCAGCCAGGGCCCGAGCTCCTATAATTCACCCCTCCACTTT
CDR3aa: CASSQGPSSYNSPLHF

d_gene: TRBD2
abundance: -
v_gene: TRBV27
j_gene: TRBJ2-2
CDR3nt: TGTGCCAGCAGTCGACTAGCGGGGGGCAAGAACACCGGGGAGCTGTTTTTT
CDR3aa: CASSRLAGGKNTGELFF

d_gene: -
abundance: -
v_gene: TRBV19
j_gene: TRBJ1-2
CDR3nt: TGTGCCAGTAGTGCCGGCATAGCTAACTATGGCTACACCTTC
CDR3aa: CASSAGIANYGYTF

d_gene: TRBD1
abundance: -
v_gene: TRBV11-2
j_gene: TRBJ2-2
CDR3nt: TGTGCCAGCAGCTATCTTACAGGGGGCGCGGCCGGGGAGCTGTTTTTT
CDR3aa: CASSYLTGGAAGELFF

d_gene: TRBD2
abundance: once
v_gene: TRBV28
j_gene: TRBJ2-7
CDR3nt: TGTGCCAGCAGTGTTATACTAGCGGGCCAGTACTTC
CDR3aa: CASSVILAGQYF

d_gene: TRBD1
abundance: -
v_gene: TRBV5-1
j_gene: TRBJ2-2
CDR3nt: TGCGCCAGCAGCTCCCCGACAGGGCTCTCCGGGGAGCTGTTTTTT
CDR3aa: CASSSPTGLSGELFF

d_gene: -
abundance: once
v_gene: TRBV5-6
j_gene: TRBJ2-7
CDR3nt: TGTGCCAGCAGCCAGGGAGGGGGTCAGGGCCCCTACGAGCAGTACTTC
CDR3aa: CASSQGGGQGPYEQYF

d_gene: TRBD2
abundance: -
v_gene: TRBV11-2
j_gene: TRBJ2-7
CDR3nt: TGTGCCAGCAGCGCTACTAGCGGGAGGGCCCCATACGAGCAGTACTTC
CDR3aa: CASSATSGRAPYEQYF

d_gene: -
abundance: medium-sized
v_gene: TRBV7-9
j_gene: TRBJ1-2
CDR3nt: TGTGCCAGCAGCTTAGGCTACAGGGCGATCAACTATGGCTACACCTTC
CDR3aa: CASSLGYRAINYGYTF

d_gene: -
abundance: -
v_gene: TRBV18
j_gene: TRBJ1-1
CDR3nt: TGTGCCAGCTCACCACGGGGGGGGCTCACTGAAGCTTTCTTT
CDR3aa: CASSPRGGLTEAFF

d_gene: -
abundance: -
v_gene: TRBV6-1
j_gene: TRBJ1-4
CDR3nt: TGTGCCAGCAGTGAAGAAGTAGACAATGAAAAACTGTTTTTT
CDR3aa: CASSEEVDNEKLFF

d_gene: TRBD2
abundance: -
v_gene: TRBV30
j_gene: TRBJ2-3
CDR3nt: TGTGCCTGGAGCCTAGCGGGGGTCAGGGCAGATACGCAGTATTTT
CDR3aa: CAWSLAGVRADTQYF

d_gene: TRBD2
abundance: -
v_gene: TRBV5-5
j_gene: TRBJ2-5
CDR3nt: TGTGCCAGCATCAGTATAGCGGGAGGAGAGACCCAGTACTTC
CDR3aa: CASISIAGGETQYF

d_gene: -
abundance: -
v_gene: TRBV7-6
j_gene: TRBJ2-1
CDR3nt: TGTGCCAGCAGCTTAGAGCGCTCCTACAATGAGCAGTTCTTC
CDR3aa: CASSLERSYNEQFF

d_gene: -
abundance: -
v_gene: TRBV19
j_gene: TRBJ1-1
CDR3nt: TGTGCCAGTAGTCCCTCCAAGGCCCAGGCCGGGAACACTGAAGCTTTCTTT
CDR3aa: CASSPSKAQAGNTEAFF

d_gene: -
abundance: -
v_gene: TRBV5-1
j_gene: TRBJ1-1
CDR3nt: TGCGCCAGCAGCTTTTTACCAGGGGAAGTAGAGACTGAAGCTTTCTTT
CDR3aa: CASSFLPGEVETEAFF

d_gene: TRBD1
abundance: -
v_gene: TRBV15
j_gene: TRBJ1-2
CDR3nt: TGTGCCACCAGCAGAGATCGGACAGGGCCTTCTAACTATGGCTACACCTTC
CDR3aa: CATSRDRTGPSNYGYTF

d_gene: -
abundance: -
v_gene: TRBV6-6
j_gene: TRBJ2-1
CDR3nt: TGTGCCAGCAGTTACTCGAGTGGGAGTGTCTACAATGAGCAGTTCTTC
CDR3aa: CASSYSSGSVYNEQFF

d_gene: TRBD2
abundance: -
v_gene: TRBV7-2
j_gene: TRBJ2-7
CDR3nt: TGTGCCAGCAGCACCCAGGGACTAGCGGTGAACGAGCAGTACTTC
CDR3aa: CASSTQGLAVNEQYF